A single sample gave rise to the 32 T cell receptor beta chains below, sequenced in a study of identical twins. TCRdb passed the 5' RACE reads through MiXCR, listing each CDR3 protein once. Counted here are about 890,000 distinct CDR3 sequences, approximately 13% occurring once; the ten biggest clones make up around 1.6%. The same sample was also used in a study of yellow fever vaccine responses in identical twins.

Sequencing was done on a sample of PBMCs. These receptors all come from a woman aged 18-35 years in good health.

There are a few counts of this clonotype. The chain has TRBV9 and TRBJ2-2; 12 bases match TRBD2. This CDR3 comprises 18 residues. CDR1 is SGDLS and CDR2 is YYNGEE in the germline V gene. Trimming removed 4 bases from V and 0 bases from J; junction bases left unmatched: 7. The CDR3 nucleotides read TGTGCCAGCAGCACCGGACTAGCGGGGACATCGAACACCGGGGAGCTGTTTTTT. The encoded protein is CASSTGLAGTSNTGELFF.

The V gene is TRBV12-3 or TRBV12-4, the J gene TRBJ1-2; TRBD1 matches at 11 bases. There are 16 residues in the CDR3. The ends lost 6 bases at V and 4 bases at J; junction bases unmatched: 10. In nucleotides, the CDR3 is TGTGCCAGCAGCCAACGGACAGGGGGCATGGGCTATGGCTACACCTTC. Amino acids: CASSQRTGGMGYGYTF.

Only a few counts were recorded for this clonotype. The V gene is TRBV12-3 or TRBV12-4, the J gene TRBJ2-3; D gene unclear. Trimming removed 2 bases from V and 7 bases from J, with 7 bases in between. This CDR3 region has 12 residues. The CDR3 loop is CASSLSVNTQYF. CDR3 coding DNA: TGTGCCAGCAGTTTAAGCGTTAATACGCAGTATTTT.

There are a few counts of this clonotype. CDR3 protein: CASSLESEFAGELFF. The CDR3, as DNA: TGTGCCAGCAGCTTAGAATCTGAGTTCGCCGGGGAGCTGTTTTTT. This chain uses TRBV7-9 with TRBJ2-2; unclear D gene. This CDR3 has 15 amino acids. Germline V CDR1 and CDR2: SEHNR, FQNEAQ (reference sequence). Trimming stripped 1 base from V and 6 bases from J, with 12 bases between.

Of note for this clonotype: A much bigger clone sits one base away, suggesting this may be a read error. V gene TRBV20-1 combines with J gene TRBJ2-6; 10 positions agree with TRBD1. CDR1 is DFQATT, CDR2 SNEGSKA, per germline (reference sequence). Trimming removed 1 base from V and 4 bases from J; junction bases left unmatched: 4. This CDR3 is 16 amino acids long. The CDR3 sequence is CSARGQGARGANVLTF. For the CDR3, the DNA is TGCAGTGCTAGAGGACAGGGGGCGAGGGGGGCCAACGTCCTGACTTTC.

This clonotype was seen only a few times. The chain couples TRBV9 to TRBJ2-2; D might be TRBD1 or TRBD2, each matching 5 bases. The CDR3 contains 17 residues. Germline lookup yields CDR1 SGDLS and CDR2 YYNGEE. The V end was cut by 4 bases, the J end by 7 bases, with 23 bases between. The CDR3 DNA follows: TGTGCCAGCAGCCCCGGTCGAACGGGACCCATTCTCGGGGAGCTGTTTTTT. Translation gives CASSPGRTGPILGELFF.

This clonotype was recorded a few times. The chain combines TRBV10-2 with TRBJ2-7; 9 bases are shared with TRBD2. This CDR3 spans 16 amino acids. V shed 4 bases and J 6 bases; nucleotides not matched to a gene: 13. Germline V gene data show CDR1 as WSHSY and CDR2 as SAAADI. Here the CDR3 reads CASSVLAGGPGGEQYF. The CDR3 nucleotides read TGCGCCAGCAGTGTACTGGCGGGAGGGCCTGGGGGCGAGCAGTACTTC.

This clonotype was picked up many times. V gene TRBV11-2 combines with J gene TRBJ1-6, with 7 bases that match TRBD1. Trimming at V came to 5 bases and at J to 4 bases, leaving 14 bases not matched to a gene. Germline V lookup: CDR1 SGHAT, CDR2 FQNNGV. This CDR3 contains 18 residues. This chain's CDR3 is CASSPGGHPKNYNSPLHF. CDR3 DNA: TGTGCCAGCAGCCCAGGGGGACACCCGAAGAATTATAATTCACCCCTCCACTTT. Together with reference TRBV11-2 and TRBJ1-6, the CDR3 gives the full variable domain: EAGVAQSPRYKIIEKRQSVAFWCNPISGHATLYWYQQILGQGPKLLIQFQNNGVVDDSQLPKDRFSAERLKGVDSTLKIQPAKLEDSAVYLCASSPGGHPKNYNSPLHFGNGTRLTVT.

In this sample, this clonotype turned up a few times. The chain joins TRBV10-2 to TRBJ2-2, with TRBD1 matching 8 bases. This CDR3 has 18 residues. From germline, CDR1 is WSHSY and CDR2 SAAADI. With V trimmed by 8 bases and J by 4 bases, 18 bases remained unmatched. CDR3 amino acids: CASRRNPPVTGGTGELFF. CDR3 nucleotide sequence: TGCGCCAGCCGTAGGAACCCCCCGGTCACAGGGGGCACCGGGGAGCTGTTTTTT.

V is TRBV7-9 and J is TRBJ1-5; no clear D. Germline V gives CDR1 SEHNR, CDR2 FQNEAQ (reference sequence). The CDR3 has 12 residues. Deletions cut 8 bases from V and 4 bases from J, with 9 bases between. The CDR3: CASSRMNQPQHF. As DNA, the CDR3 is TGTGCCAGCTCTCGGATGAATCAGCCCCAGCATTTT.

The chain joins TRBV29-1 to TRBJ1-2; D unclear. The germline V gene has CDR1 SQVTM and CDR2 ANQGSEA. This CDR3 comprises 11 residues. CDR3 residues: CTAGENYGYTF. In nucleotides, the CDR3 is TGCACCGCCGGGGAAAACTATGGCTACACCTTC.

In its sample, this clonotype was seen a few times. The V gene is TRBV7-9, the J gene TRBJ2-1, with D uncertain. The germline gives CDR1 SEHNR, CDR2 FQNEAQ (reference sequence). Trimming cost V 4 bases and J 2 bases, with 9 bases left between them. The CDR3 runs 14 residues. The DNA for the CDR3 is TGTGCCAGCAGCTCCGTAGGGCCCTACAATGAGCAGTTCTTC. Protein product: CASSSVGPYNEQFF.

This chain connects TRBV7-9 to TRBJ1-5, with 10 bases fitting TRBD1. The V segment lost 5 bases and the J segment 9 bases; nucleotides outside the gene matches: 7. Germline V gene sequence: CDR1 SEHNR, CDR2 FQNEAQ (reference sequence). The CDR3 totals 14 residues. CDR3 in amino acids: CASSPGQGGGPQHF. CDR3 coding DNA: TGTGCCAGCAGCCCAGGACAGGGGGGAGGGCCCCAGCATTTT.

This clonotype came up many times. The chain joins TRBV4-1 to TRBJ2-3; D is unclear. This CDR3 has 13 residues. Trimming took 1 base from V and 6 from J, leaving 8 bases between them. Looked up from germline, CDR1 is MGHRA and CDR2 is YSYEKL. CDR3 DNA sequence: TGCGCCAGCAGCCAAGTGGTCCGGGATACGCAGTATTTT. Encoded protein: CASSQVVRDTQYF.

J is TRBJ2-7 and V is TRBV6-5; D is undetermined. Germline V gene lookup returns CDR1 MNHEY and CDR2 SVGAGI. The V end lost 2 bases, the J end lost 0 bases, and 8 bases lay between the germline ends. This CDR3 has 14 amino acids. In DNA form, the CDR3 reads TGTGCCAGCAGTTACGGGCGGAACTCCTACGAGCAGTACTTC. Amino acids: CASSYGRNSYEQYF.

This chain joins TRBV20-1 and TRBJ2-1, with TRBD1 matching over 7 bases. The CDR3 has 16 amino acids. The ends lost 5 bases at V and 2 bases at J; junction bases unmatched: 12. Germline V lookup: CDR1 DFQATT, CDR2 SNEGSKA (reference sequence). The CDR3 DNA sequence: TGCAGTGCTCACGAAGTGACAGGGATAACCTACAATGAGCAGTTCTTC. It specifies CSAHEVTGITYNEQFF.

A few counts support this clonotype. This chain connects TRBV10-3 to TRBJ2-7; maybe TRBD2 (6 bases). Germline lookup yields CDR1 ENHRY and CDR2 SYGVKD. There are 15 residues in the CDR3. Trimming removed 0 bases at V and 0 bases at J, with 9 bases between. The CDR3 region has the DNA TGTGCCATCAGTGAGTCGTTGGGGGGCTCCTACGAGCAGTACTTC. Encoded protein: CAISESLGGSYEQYF.

The CDR3 protein is CASSGYPTGLGNTEAFF. The CDR3 bases are TGTGCCAGCAGCGGTTACCCCACAGGGTTGGGTAACACTGAAGCTTTCTTT. The J gene is TRBJ1-1, the V gene TRBV11-1, with D perhaps TRBD1 (6 bases). CDR3 length: 17 amino acids. V dropped 5 bases and J dropped 2 bases, with 21 bases sitting between them. CDR1 and CDR2 (germline): SGHAT, FQDESV (reference sequence).

The chain joins TRBV28 to TRBJ1-2, with D tentatively TRBD1 (6 bases). Trimming removed 3 bases from V and 8 bases from J, with 13 bases in between. Per the germline V gene, CDR1 is MDHEN and CDR2 is SYDVKM. This CDR3 has 13 amino acids. CDR3 DNA sequence: TGTGCCAGCAGTTTGGGGGGGGCGAGCGGCTACACCTTC. Translated, it gives CASSLGGASGYTF.

This chain links TRBV29-1 with TRBJ2-1; 7 bases align to TRBD1. The V gene's germline CDR1 is SQVTM and CDR2 ANQGSEA. Unmatched junction bases numbered 11, after V lost 6 bases and J lost 6 bases. The CDR3 spans 14 residues. The CDR3 loop is CSVGKGAVGNEQFF. The CDR3 DNA sequence: TGCAGCGTCGGGAAGGGGGCGGTAGGCAATGAGCAGTTCTTC.

The chain couples TRBV5-1 to TRBJ1-2, with TRBD1 identical over 7 bases. The V gene's germline CDR1 is SGHRS and CDR2 YFSETQ. Germline trimming cut 4 bases from V and 6 bases from J; bases unmatched to any gene: 6. The CDR3 extends over 13 amino acids. The CDR3 loop is CASSPGTVDGYTF. Here the CDR3 DNA reads TGCGCCAGCAGCCCCGGGACAGTCGATGGCTACACCTTC.

The rearrangement joins TRBV28 to TRBJ2-7; TRBD1 matches 12 bases. The V and J ends lost 6 bases and 3 bases, in that order; junction bases with no gene match: 9. Germline CDR1 is MDHEN and CDR2 is SYDVKM. This CDR3 spans 16 amino acids. This CDR3 reads CASSPQGQGAYYEQYF. DNA for the CDR3: TGTGCCAGCAGCCCCCAGGGACAGGGGGCTTACTACGAGCAGTACTTC. The variable domain in full, with the rest retrieved from reference TRBV28 and TRBJ2-7, is DVKVTQSSRYLVKRTGEKVFLECVQDMDHENMFWYRQDPGLGLRLIYFSYDVKMKEKGDIPEGYSVSREKKERFSLILESASTNQTSMYLCASSPQGQGAYYEQYFGPGTRLTVT.

Ten or more counts support this clonotype. The chain couples TRBV7-2 to TRBJ1-5; possible D gene TRBD1, 5 bases. The V end lost 1 base, the J end lost 7 bases, and 8 bases lay between the germline ends. The CDR3 consists of 13 residues. CDR1 and CDR2 (germline): SGHTA, FQGNSA. The CDR3 region has the DNA TGTGCCAGCAGCTTAGTAGAGGGGCAGCCCCAGCATTTT. It codes for CASSLVEGQPQHF.

This clonotype appeared many times. This chain joins TRBV7-3 and TRBJ2-3, with 8 bases lining up with TRBD2. With V trimmed by 5 bases and J by 2 bases, 6 bases remained unmatched. Germline-derived CDR1 and CDR2 are SGHTA and FQGTGA. The CDR3 consists of 15 residues. The CDR3 region is CASSPSGSSTDTQYF. CDR3 bases: TGTGCCAGCAGCCCCAGCGGGAGTTCCACAGATACGCAGTATTTT.

The rearrangement uses TRBV2 and TRBJ2-6, with 9 bases identical to TRBD1. The junction had 6 bases not matched to a gene; V was cut back by 3 bases and J by 0 bases. CDR3 size: 18 residues. CDR1 is SNHLY and CDR2 is FYNNEI in the germline V gene. DNA of the CDR3: TGTGCCAGCAGTGATTGGACAGGGGCCATCTCTGGGGCCAACGTCCTGACTTTC. This translates into CASSDWTGAISGANVLTF.

This clonotype was recorded many times. The junction and the germline gene differ at one end; a read error may be behind it. The V call is TRBV5-1, the J call TRBJ2-1, with 7 bases aligning to TRBD2. CDR3 length: 15 residues. In germline, CDR1 is SGHRS, CDR2 YFSETQ. CDR3 in amino acids: CASSLGAGAYNEQFF. In DNA, the CDR3 is TGTGCCAGCAGTTTAGGGGCGGGAGCCTACAATGAGCAGTTCTTC.

This clonotype was observed a handful of times. The rearrangement joins TRBV7-9 to TRBJ2-7; D call uncertain. Germline V CDR1 and CDR2: SEHNR, FQNEAQ (reference sequence). This CDR3 comprises 14 residues. V lost 5 bases and J 7 bases, leaving 18 bases between the germline ends. CDR3 nucleotide sequence: TGTGCCAGCAGCCCCGATGGGCTACCCGGTGAGCAGTACGTC. It is translated as CASSPDGLPGEQYV.

There are a few counts of this clonotype. V gene TRBV4-1 combines with J gene TRBJ2-7; D not certain. Trimming took 1 base from V and 0 from J, leaving 13 bases between them. Germline lookup yields CDR1 MGHRA and CDR2 YSYEKL. The CDR3 totals 16 residues. CDR3 region: CASSQGQSPGSYEQYF. DNA of the CDR3: TGCGCCAGCAGCCAAGGGCAGAGTCCCGGCTCCTACGAGCAGTACTTC.

This clonotype was detected many times. The V and J genes are TRBV5-1 and TRBJ2-1; D call uncertain. The CDR3 consists of 12 residues. CDR1 SGHRS and CDR2 YFSETQ come from the germline V gene. V lost 5 bases, J lost 6 bases, and 9 bases lay in between. The CDR3 sequence is CASSLSPNEQFF. The CDR3 DNA reads TGCGCCAGCAGTCTGTCTCCCAATGAGCAGTTCTTC.

Ten or more counts support this clonotype. The chain carries TRBV24-1 and TRBJ2-1; the D is unclear. This CDR3 has 18 residues. CDR1 and CDR2 (germline): KGHDR, SFDVKD. Trimming shortened V by 2 bases and J by 4 bases, and 20 bases separated the two germline ends. CDR3: CATSDSNPSARIYNEQFF. The CDR3 DNA reads TGTGCCACCAGTGATTCGAACCCCTCCGCCCGGATTTACAATGAGCAGTTCTTC.

This clonotype occurred a few times. The junction differs from germline at one of its ends, possibly a read error. The J gene is TRBJ1-4, the V gene TRBV20-1, with TRBD1 matching over 7 bases. The CDR3 spans 9 residues. Germline-derived CDR1 and CDR2 are DFQATT and SNEGSKA (reference sequence). CDR3 residues: CSADRDSTF. The CDR3 DNA sequence: TGCAGTGCTGATCGGGACAGCACCTTT.

The chain employs TRBV6-1 and TRBJ2-1, with 10 positions matching TRBD2. Trimming at V came to 5 bases and at J to 3 bases, leaving 4 bases not matched to a gene. Germline CDR1 and CDR2: MNHNS and SASEGT. The CDR3 sequence is 15 residues long. As DNA, the CDR3 is TGTGCCAGCAGTCGGGGACTAGCGCTCTACAATGAGCAGTTCTTC. It specifies CASSRGLALYNEQFF.